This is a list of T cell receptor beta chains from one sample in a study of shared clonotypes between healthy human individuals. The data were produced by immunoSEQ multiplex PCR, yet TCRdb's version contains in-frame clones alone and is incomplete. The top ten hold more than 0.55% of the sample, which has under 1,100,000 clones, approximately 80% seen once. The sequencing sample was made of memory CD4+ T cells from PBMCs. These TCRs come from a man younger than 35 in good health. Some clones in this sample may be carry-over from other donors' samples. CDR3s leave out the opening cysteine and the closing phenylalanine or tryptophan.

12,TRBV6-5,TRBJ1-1,ASIPHGGGTEAF
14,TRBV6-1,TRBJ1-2,ASSDVGQTSLFGYT
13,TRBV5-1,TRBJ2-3,ASSLASPSTDTQY
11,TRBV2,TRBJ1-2,ASSEALGQGYT
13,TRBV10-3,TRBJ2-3,AISRQGADTDTQY
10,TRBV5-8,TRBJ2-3,ASSFLGDTQY
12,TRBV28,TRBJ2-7,ASNRAPNSYEQY
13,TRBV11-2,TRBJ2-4,ASSLVLDRENIQY
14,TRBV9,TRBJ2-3,ASSFGTSGADDTQY
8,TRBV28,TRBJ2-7,ASSRSEQY
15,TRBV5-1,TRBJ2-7,ASSFAPPWGGTYEQY
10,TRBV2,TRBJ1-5,ASMYTNQPQH